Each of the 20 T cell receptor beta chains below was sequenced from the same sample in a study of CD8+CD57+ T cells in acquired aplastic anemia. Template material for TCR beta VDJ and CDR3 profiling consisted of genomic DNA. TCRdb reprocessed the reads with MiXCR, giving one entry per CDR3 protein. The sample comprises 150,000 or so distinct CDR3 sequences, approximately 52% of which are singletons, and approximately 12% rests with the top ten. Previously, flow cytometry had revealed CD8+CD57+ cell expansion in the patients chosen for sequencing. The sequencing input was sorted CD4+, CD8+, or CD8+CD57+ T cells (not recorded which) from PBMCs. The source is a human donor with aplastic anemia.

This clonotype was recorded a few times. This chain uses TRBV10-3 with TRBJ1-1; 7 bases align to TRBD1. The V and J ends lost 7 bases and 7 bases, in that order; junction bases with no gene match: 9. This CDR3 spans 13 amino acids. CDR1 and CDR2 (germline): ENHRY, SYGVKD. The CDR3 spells CAIMMRQGGEAFF. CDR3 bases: TGTGCCATCATGATGCGACAGGGCGGTGAAGCTTTCTTT.

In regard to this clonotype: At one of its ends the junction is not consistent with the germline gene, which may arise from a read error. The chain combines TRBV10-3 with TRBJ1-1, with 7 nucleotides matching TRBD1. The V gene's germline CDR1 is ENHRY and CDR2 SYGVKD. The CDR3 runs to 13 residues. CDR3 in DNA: TGTGCCGGTTCGCCGACGCAGGGGGAGGCGGGTAGGTTT. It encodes CAGSPTQGEAGRF.

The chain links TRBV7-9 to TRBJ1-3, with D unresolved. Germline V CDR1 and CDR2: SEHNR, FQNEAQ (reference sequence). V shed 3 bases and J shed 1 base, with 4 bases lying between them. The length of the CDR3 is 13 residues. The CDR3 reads CASSLGSGNTIYF. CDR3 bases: TGTGCCAGCAGCTTGGGGTCTGGAAACACCATATATTTT.

The CDR3 loop is CASSGPRQSMNTEAFF. The CDR3 DNA sequence: TGTGCCAGCAGTGGACCAAGACAGAGCATGAACACTGAAGCTTTCTTT. V and J are TRBV6-1 and TRBJ1-1; D is possibly TRBD1 (5 bases). The V gene's germline CDR1 is MNHNS and CDR2 SASEGT. This CDR3 has 16 amino acids. Trimming removed 4 bases from V and 0 bases from J, with 15 bases in between.

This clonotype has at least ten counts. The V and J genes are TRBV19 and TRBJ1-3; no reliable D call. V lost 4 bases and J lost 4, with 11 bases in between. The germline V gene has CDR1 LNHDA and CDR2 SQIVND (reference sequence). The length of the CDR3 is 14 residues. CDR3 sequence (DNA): TGTGCCAGTAGTACTTCTGGGAGGGGAAACACCATATATTTT. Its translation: CASSTSGRGNTIYF.

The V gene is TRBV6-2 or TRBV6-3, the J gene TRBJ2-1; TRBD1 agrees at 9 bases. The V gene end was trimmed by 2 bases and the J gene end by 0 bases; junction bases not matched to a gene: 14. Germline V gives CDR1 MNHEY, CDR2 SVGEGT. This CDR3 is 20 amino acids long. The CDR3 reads CASSYPPPGQGGSSYNEQFF. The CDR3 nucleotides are TGTGCCAGCAGTTACCCCCCACCGGGACAGGGTGGAAGCTCCTACAATGAGCAGTTCTTC.

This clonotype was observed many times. CDR3 sequence: CASSLDPWTGGPGELFF. CDR3 nucleotide sequence: TGTGCCAGCAGCTTAGATCCTTGGACAGGAGGACCCGGGGAGCTGTTTTTT. The chain carries TRBV11-2 and TRBJ2-2; 7 bases agree with TRBD1. V trimming: 0 bases; J trimming: 6 bases; junction bases outside the gene matches: 10. There are 17 residues in the CDR3. The germline CDR1 and CDR2 sequences are SGHAT and FQNNGV.

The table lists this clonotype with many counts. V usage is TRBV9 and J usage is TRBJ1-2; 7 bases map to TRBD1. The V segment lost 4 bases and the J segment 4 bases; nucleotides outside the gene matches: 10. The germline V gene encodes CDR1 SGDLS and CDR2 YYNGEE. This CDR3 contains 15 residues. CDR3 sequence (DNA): TGTGCCAGCAGCCCCGGGGACAGAAATTCCTATGGCTACACCTTC. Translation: CASSPGDRNSYGYTF. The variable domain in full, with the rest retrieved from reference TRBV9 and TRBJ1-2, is DSGVTQTPKHLITATGQRVTLRCSPRSGDLSVYWYQQSLDQGLQFLIQYYNGEERAKGNILERFSAQQFPDLHSELNLSSLELGDSALYFCASSPGDRNSYGYTFGSGTRLTVV.

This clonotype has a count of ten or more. The chain's CDR3 is CASSYGRKPYEQYF. CDR3 bases: TGTGCCAGCAGTTACGGCAGGAAACCCTACGAGCAGTACTTC. V is TRBV6-5 and J is TRBJ2-7; D is unresolved. The germline V gene has CDR1 MNHEY and CDR2 SVGAGI. V gave up 2 bases and J gave up 2 bases, with 10 bases separating them. This CDR3 is 14 amino acids long.

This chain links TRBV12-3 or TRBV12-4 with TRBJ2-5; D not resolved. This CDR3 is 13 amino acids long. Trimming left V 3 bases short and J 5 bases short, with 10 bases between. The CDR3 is CASSFRQAETQYF. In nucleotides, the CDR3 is TGTGCCAGCAGTTTCCGGCAGGCGGAGACCCAGTACTTC.

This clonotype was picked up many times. CDR3 bases: TGCAGTGCTAGTATGGGACAGACTGTTGCCACAGATACGCAGTATTTT. Amino acids: CSASMGQTVATDTQYF. This chain uses TRBV20-1 with TRBJ2-3; 7 nucleotides line up with TRBD1. Germline-derived CDR1 and CDR2 are DFQATT and SNEGSKA (reference sequence). This CDR3 spans 16 amino acids. Trimming cost V 3 bases and J 2 bases; bases outside gene matches: 11.

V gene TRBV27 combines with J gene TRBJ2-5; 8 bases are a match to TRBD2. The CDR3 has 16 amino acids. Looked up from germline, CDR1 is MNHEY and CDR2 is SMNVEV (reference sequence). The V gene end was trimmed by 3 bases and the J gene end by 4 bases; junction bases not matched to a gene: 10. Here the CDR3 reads CASSFSAGGLGETQYF. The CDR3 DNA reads TGTGCCAGCAGTTTCTCGGCGGGGGGCCTCGGAGAGACCCAGTACTTC.

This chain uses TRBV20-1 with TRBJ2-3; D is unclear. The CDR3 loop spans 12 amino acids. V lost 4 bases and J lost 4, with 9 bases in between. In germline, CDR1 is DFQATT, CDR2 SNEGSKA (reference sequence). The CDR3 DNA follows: TGCAGTGCTATCCGAGCCCCAGATACGCAGTATTTT. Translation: CSAIRAPDTQYF.

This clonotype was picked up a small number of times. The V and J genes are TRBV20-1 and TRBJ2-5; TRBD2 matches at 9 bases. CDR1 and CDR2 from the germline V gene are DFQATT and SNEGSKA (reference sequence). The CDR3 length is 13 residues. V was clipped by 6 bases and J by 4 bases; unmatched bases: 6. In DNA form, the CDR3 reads TGCAGTGCGAAGGGTAGCGGGAGAGAGACCCAGTACTTC. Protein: CSAKGSGRETQYF.

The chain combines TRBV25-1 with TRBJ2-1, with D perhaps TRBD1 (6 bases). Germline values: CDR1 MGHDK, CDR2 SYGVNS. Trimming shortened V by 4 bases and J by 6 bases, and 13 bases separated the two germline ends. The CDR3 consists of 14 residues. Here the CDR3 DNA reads TGTGCCAGCAGTGCTAGACAGGCCTTCAATGAGCAGTTCTTC. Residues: CASSARQAFNEQFF.

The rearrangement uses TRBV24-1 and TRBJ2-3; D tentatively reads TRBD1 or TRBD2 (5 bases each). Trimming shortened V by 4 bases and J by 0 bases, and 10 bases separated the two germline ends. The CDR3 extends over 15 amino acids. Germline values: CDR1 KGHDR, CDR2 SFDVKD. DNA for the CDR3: TGTGCCACCAGTGACTACCGGGACAGCACAGATACGCAGTATTTT. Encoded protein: CATSDYRDSTDTQYF.

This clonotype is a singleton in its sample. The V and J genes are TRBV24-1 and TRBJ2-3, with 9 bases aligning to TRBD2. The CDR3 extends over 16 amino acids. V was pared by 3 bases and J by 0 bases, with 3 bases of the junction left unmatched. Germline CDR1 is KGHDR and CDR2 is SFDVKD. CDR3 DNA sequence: TGTGCCACCAGTGATCGCCTAGCGGGGAGCACAGATACGCAGTATTTT. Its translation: CATSDRLAGSTDTQYF.

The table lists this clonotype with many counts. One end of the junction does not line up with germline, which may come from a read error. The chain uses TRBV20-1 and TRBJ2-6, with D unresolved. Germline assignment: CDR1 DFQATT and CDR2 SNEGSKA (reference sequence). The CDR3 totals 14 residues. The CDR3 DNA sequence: TGCAGTGCAAGAGACCTCTCTGGGGCCAACGTCCTGACTTTC. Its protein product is CSARDLSGANVLTF.

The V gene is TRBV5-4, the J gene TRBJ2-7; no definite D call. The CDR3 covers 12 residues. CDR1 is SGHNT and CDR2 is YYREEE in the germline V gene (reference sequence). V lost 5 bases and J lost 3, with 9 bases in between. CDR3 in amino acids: CASSFADYEQYF. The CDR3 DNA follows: TGTGCCAGCAGTTTCGCCGACTACGAGCAGTACTTC. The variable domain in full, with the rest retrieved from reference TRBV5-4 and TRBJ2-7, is ETGVTQSPTHLIKTRGQQVTLRCSSQSGHNTVSWYQQALGQGPQFIFQYYREEENGRGNFPPRFSGLQFPNYSSELNVNALELDDSALYLCASSFADYEQYFGPGTRLTVT.

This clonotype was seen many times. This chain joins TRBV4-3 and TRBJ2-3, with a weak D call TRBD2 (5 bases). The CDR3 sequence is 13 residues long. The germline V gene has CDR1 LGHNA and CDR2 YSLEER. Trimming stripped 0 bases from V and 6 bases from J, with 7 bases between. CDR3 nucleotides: TGCGCCAGCAGCCAAGATAGGAGGGATACGCAGTATTTT. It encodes CASSQDRRDTQYF.